This is a list of T cell receptor beta chains from one sample in a study of T-cell memory formation after mild COVID-19. TCRdb re-analysed the 5' RACE reads in MiXCR, keeping a single row per CDR3 protein. The sample lists around 200,000 distinct CDR3 sequences, over 7.5% occurring once. Source material: PBMCs or a T cell subset sorted from them (not recorded which). The receptors derive from a man younger than 35 who had mild COVID-19 (a few samples of this study predate the infection). Cell type and time point are not known. Both conserved end residues are part of each CDR3. Fields, in order: D gene, V gene, clone size, J gene, CDR3 DNA, CDR3 protein. The D gene is left open where the match is weak. The listing skips clone size in some rows; elsewhere it reads once, few, many or a size class.

-	TRBV19	few	TRBJ1-1	TGTGCCAGTAATCCAGGGCTTGGGATGAACACTGAAGCTTTCTTT	CASNPGLGMNTEAFF
TRBD1	TRBV27	few	TRBJ1-4	TGTGCCAGCAGTTTGACAGGGTTTGAAAAACTGTTTTTT	CASSLTGFEKLFF
-	TRBV5-5	-	TRBJ1-6	TGTGCCAGCAGCAACGGCCCGATGGGGCTAAATTCACCCCTCCACTTT	CASSNGPMGLNSPLHF
-	TRBV12-3/TRBV12-4	-	TRBJ2-5	TGTGCCAGCAGTGGGGGGACTGGCGGAGAGACCCAGTACTTC	CASSGGTGGETQYF
-	TRBV7-6	many	TRBJ2-1	TGTGCCAGCAGCTTAGCCCCCGCCACGACCTCCTACAATGAGCAGTTCTTC	CASSLAPATTSYNEQFF
-	TRBV7-8	-	TRBJ1-4	TGTGCCAGCAGTCGCACCGTAGGCGCGAAACTGTTTTTT	CASSRTVGAKLFF
-	TRBV24-1	few	TRBJ2-5	TGTGCCACCAGTGAACGGAACCAAGAGACCCAGTACTTC	CATSERNQETQYF
TRBD1	TRBV6-5	-	TRBJ1-1	TGTGCCAGCAGTTACTCGGGGACAGGGAGAGCTTTCTTT	CASSYSGTGRAFF
TRBD2	TRBV6-2/TRBV6-3	few	TRBJ2-1	TGTGCCAGCAGTTACCGGCGGGGGGGCTCCTACAATGAGCAGTTCTTC	CASSYRRGGSYNEQFF
TRBD1	TRBV6-1	few	TRBJ1-4	TGTGCCAGCTACGACAGGGACGGTGGAAAACTGTTTTTT	CASYDRDGGKLFF
-	TRBV28	many	TRBJ1-6	TGTGCCAGCAGTTTAACCCTCTCTACCCTCCACTTT	CASSLTLSTLHF
-	TRBV12-3/TRBV12-4	few	TRBJ2-1	TGTGCCAGCACCCCAGCGCCCTACAATGAGCAGTTCTTC	CASTPAPYNEQFF
-	TRBV11-2	few	TRBJ2-1	TGTGCCAGCAGCTTAGATCAAGCGGGCGAGCAGTTCTTC	CASSLDQAGEQFF
-	TRBV20-1	-	TRBJ1-5	TGCAGTGCTAGAGATATTATGGGGGGGCGACAGCCCCAGCATTTT	CSARDIMGGRQPQHF
-	TRBV3-1	-	TRBJ1-5	TGTGCCAGCAGCCAAGGCAGGGTTTCTCAGCCCCAGCATTTT	CASSQGRVSQPQHF
TRBD1	TRBV7-3	few	TRBJ1-6	TGTGCCAGCAGCTCACCGGGACAGTCAAATTCACCCCTCCACTTT	CASSSPGQSNSPLHF
-	TRBV7-2	few	TRBJ1-3	TGTGCCAGCAGCTTAGAAGCGAGCTCTGGAAACACCATATATTTT	CASSLEASSGNTIYF
-	TRBV7-6	few	TRBJ2-7	TGTGCCAGCAGCTTAGAGTGGCCTGGCGAGCAGTACTTC	CASSLEWPGEQYF
TRBD1	TRBV24-1	many	TRBJ2-1	TGTGCCACCAGTGATTACTCTTCGACAGGGAAGAATGAGCAGTTCTTC	CATSDYSSTGKNEQFF
-	TRBV9	few	TRBJ1-6	TGTGCCAGCAGCGAAGATTCACAGGGCGTAGGTTCACCCCTCCACTTT	CASSEDSQGVGSPLHF
TRBD2	TRBV12-3/TRBV12-4	few	TRBJ2-2	TGTGCCAGCAGCCTCCGACTAGCGGGAACCGGGGAGCTGTTTTTT	CASSLRLAGTGELFF
-	TRBV9	few	TRBJ1-4	TGTGCCAGCAGCGGCGGGACACTCGGTAATGAAAAACTGTTTTTT	CASSGGTLGNEKLFF
-	TRBV15	-	TRBJ1-4	TGTGCCACCAGCATGTTGGGGGGGTCAACTAATGAAAAACTGTTTTTT	CATSMLGGSTNEKLFF
TRBD2	TRBV2	few	TRBJ2-1	TGTGCCAGCAGTGAAGACGCGGGGGGATGGAATGAGCAGTTCTTC	CASSEDAGGWNEQFF
-	TRBV10-2	few	TRBJ2-3	TGCGCCAGCAGTTCTAAGGACAAGAAAAGCACAGATACGCAGTATTTT	CASSSKDKKSTDTQYF
TRBD2	TRBV30	few	TRBJ2-7	TGTGCCTGGAGTGTACCGGGGGGGCTAGGCCCCTACGAGCAGTACTTC	CAWSVPGGLGPYEQYF
TRBD1	TRBV25-1	-	TRBJ1-1	TGTGCCAGCACTACCTGGGACAGCAAAAACACTGAAGCTTTCTTT	CASTTWDSKNTEAFF
-	TRBV7-9	few	TRBJ2-5	TGTGCCAGCAGCCGCCGCAGGGGCCGGGAGACCCAGTACTTC	CASSRRRGRETQYF